Listed below are T cell receptor beta chains from one sample, sequenced in a study of beta chain features in type 1 diabetes. Assay used: immunoSEQ multiplex PCR; TCRdb lists only in-frame clones, some missing. Found here are fewer than 45,000 clones, around 64% of them singletons; the top ten hold around 2%. Sample: Tregs from blood. Receptor source: a woman aged 25 to 39 in good health. The CDR3 runs from the conserved cysteine through the conserved F or W. The D gene is left open where the match is weak. Rows may omit the clone size; those that give it use once, few, many or a size class.

J,V,D,size,CDR3
TRBJ1-2,TRBV9,TRBD1,.,CASSPGDRVGYGYTF
TRBJ2-3,TRBV7-3,TRBD1,.,CASSLTGTGADTQYF
TRBJ2-1,TRBV7-8,.,once,CASSLGIIVYNEQFF
TRBJ1-1,TRBV18,TRBD1,.,CASSPWTGAEAFF
TRBJ2-3,TRBV5-1,TRBD2,.,CASSLVLAGTDTQYF
TRBJ2-3,TRBV5-1,TRBD2,.,CASSHGTSADTQYF
TRBJ2-1,TRBV5-4,.,.,CASSGAGHSYNEQFF
TRBJ2-1,TRBV18,TRBD2,once,CASYLLAGVSDEQFF
TRBJ1-4,TRBV7-2,.,.,CASSKMSGFANEKLFF
TRBJ2-1,TRBV5-1,TRBD2,.,CASSLGLAGGREQFF
TRBJ2-7,TRBV28,.,.,CASGGTVGEQYF
TRBJ2-7,TRBV29-1,TRBD2,.,CSVVFSGSGYEQYF
TRBJ2-2,TRBV7-2,.,few,CASSSYFTGELFF
TRBJ1-3,TRBV7-2,.,.,CASSMLRGATGNTIYF
TRBJ2-3,TRBV7-2,.,.,CASSPHGASRQGADTQYF
TRBJ2-1,TRBV28,.,once,CASSLYTEQFF
TRBJ1-2,TRBV7-9,.,few,CASSLGTLNRGYTF
TRBJ1-2,TRBV6-5,.,.,CASSGGAFSLGYTF
TRBJ1-1,TRBV2,.,.,CASTYGMNTEAFF
TRBJ2-1,TRBV11-3,TRBD2,.,CASTLGVAGANEQFF
TRBJ2-3,TRBV5-1,TRBD2,.,CASRPSGRAVDTQYF
.,TRBV28,.,.,CASSKQGGYEQYF
TRBJ2-7,TRBV29-1,TRBD2,few,CSVATLADGTYEQYF
TRBJ2-7,TRBV7-2,TRBD2,.,CASSQGLAGGGSF
TRBJ1-1,TRBV7-3,TRBD1,.,CASSWGQGEAFF
TRBJ1-2,TRBV28,.,few,CASSPGGLAINYGYTF
TRBJ2-7,TRBV6-5,.,.,CASRYRDYEQYF
TRBJ2-7,TRBV9,.,.,CASSVGPGAEYEQYF
TRBJ2-1,TRBV28,TRBD1,once,CASSLLDGTGYNEQFF
TRBJ2-5,TRBV7-2,.,medium-sized,CASSLTFETQYF
TRBJ2-6,TRBV7-2,.,.,CASSFQQLLRTGANVLTF
TRBJ1-2,TRBV6-5,.,.,CASSADMPLYGYTF
TRBJ2-7,TRBV6-5,TRBD2,.,CASNGLAGGLGEQYF
TRBJ2-7,TRBV15,.,few,CATSRSGIGYEQYF
TRBJ2-5,TRBV9,TRBD2,.,CASSAGTSGPQETQYF
TRBJ1-2,TRBV2,TRBD1,.,CASTRTGLDGYTF
TRBJ2-2,TRBV11-2,TRBD1,.,CASSITGTANTGELFF
TRBJ2-1,TRBV30,TRBD2,.,CAHSPYYSGREYNNEQFF
TRBJ2-2,TRBV7-3,.,.,CASSHGFTGELFF
TRBJ2-5,TRBV7-2,TRBD1,few,CASSLLGQGGETQYF
TRBJ2-7,TRBV5-1,TRBD2,.,CASSAGGREVTYEQYF
TRBJ2-1,TRBV27,TRBD2,.,CASSLSGGTSGRLYNEQFF
TRBJ2-3,TRBV4-2,TRBD2,once,CASSQDLSGGKADTQYF
TRBJ2-7,TRBV6-6,TRBD2,.,CASSYVSSGRAEQYF
TRBJ2-7,TRBV7-2,.,once,CASSPSPSYEQYF
TRBJ1-5,TRBV28,TRBD1,.,CASITGGAGQPQHF
TRBJ1-1,TRBV2,TRBD1,.,CARQGVRNTEAFF
TRBJ2-2,TRBV28,.,few,CASRDNPNTGELFF
TRBJ2-7,TRBV7-7,.,.,CASSSQGSGEQYF
TRBJ2-2,TRBV9,TRBD2,.,CASSLGTSGRAGELFF
TRBJ2-7,TRBV2,TRBD1,few,CASSERDTGGSSYEQYF
TRBJ1-5,TRBV4-1,TRBD1,once,CASSQDITGQRYSNQPQHF